The T cell receptor beta chain under discussion was sequenced for a study of CD8 T cells in Susac syndrome. The sequenced target, TCR beta, came from blood CD8+ and CD4+ T cells. Roughly 0.45 to 1 ug RNA was reverse transcribed with random hexamers. TCRdb re-derived calls from the immunoSEQ multiplex PCR reads in MiXCR, one entry per CDR3 protein. The data hold 150,000 to 200,000 distinct CDR3 sequences, with about 90% observed a single time. Trimming cost V 6 bases and J 1 base, with 6 bases left between them. The CDR3 has 12 residues. Germline-derived CDR1 and CDR2 are KGHSH and LQKENI. The sequencing sample was made of CD4+ T cells from PBMCs. The sequence was collected from a human donor in good health. The chain carries TRBV18 and TRBJ1-1; D remains unclear. The CDR3 here is CASSTRNTEAFF. CDR3 sequence (DNA): TGTGCCAGCTCGACTCGGAACACTGAAGCTTTCTTT.